The 16 T cell receptor beta chains listed next were all sequenced from one sample in a study of T-cell reconstitution after alpha-beta-depleted transplantation in children. Unique molecular identifiers were incorporated during preparation of the TCRbeta library. TCRdb passed the PCR reads through MiXCR, listing each CDR3 protein once. Of 900,000 or so distinct CDR3 sequences listed, approximately 15% are singletons. The sample in question was PBMCs, mostly from graft donor cells, obtained 360 days after TCRalphabeta/CD19-depleted stem cell transplant. The receptor source for this set is a male patient younger than 18 who had a stem cell transplant for acute lymphoblastic leukemia, so the T cells may come from the graft donor.

The genes are TRBV5-6 and TRBJ1-1, with 8 bases that match TRBD1. This CDR3 comprises 13 residues. J lost 6 bases, V lost 9 bases, and 10 bases had no gene match. Germline loops: CDR1 SGHDT, CDR2 YYEEEE. The CDR3 coding sequence is TGTGCCACCACGACAGGGGAGGCTCCTGAAGCTTTCTTT. Its translation: CATTTGEAPEAFF.

This chain links TRBV20-1 with TRBJ2-2, with D possibly being TRBD2 (5 bases). Trimming took 2 bases from V and 6 from J, leaving 7 bases between them. Germline V lookup: CDR1 DFQATT, CDR2 SNEGSKA (reference sequence). The CDR3 totals 12 residues. The CDR3 region has the DNA TGCAGTGCTAGACGAGCGGCCGGGGAGCTGTTTTTT. It specifies CSARRAAGELFF.

The genes are TRBV19 and TRBJ2-1, with 8 bases fitting TRBD2. CDR3 length equals 17 residues. Looked up from germline, CDR1 is LNHDA and CDR2 is SQIVND (reference sequence). V was pared by 2 bases and J by 0 bases, with 6 bases of the junction left unmatched. This CDR3 is CASSILRGGSSYNEQFF. The CDR3 DNA follows: TGTGCCAGTAGTATACTCCGCGGGGGGAGCTCCTACAATGAGCAGTTCTTC. The full variable domain, rest sourced from reference TRBV19 and TRBJ2-1, is DGGITQSPKYLFRKEGQNVTLSCEQNLNHDAMYWYRQDPGQGLRLIYYSQIVNDFQKGDIAEGYSVSREKKESFPLTVTSAQKNPTAFYLCASSILRGGSSYNEQFFGPGTRLTVL.

The chain couples TRBV5-1 to TRBJ1-3; D gene unclear. The CDR3 is 14 amino acids. Between the trimmed V and J ends, which lost 5 bases and 1 base, there was a span of 10 bases. The germline gives CDR1 SGHRS, CDR2 YFSETQ. The CDR3 loop is CASSPTVSGNTIYF. In DNA, the CDR3 is TGCGCCAGCAGTCCGACGGTTTCTGGAAACACCATATATTTT.

This clonotype was seen more than once but under ten times. J is TRBJ1-3 and V is TRBV19; D is ambiguous. CDR1 LNHDA and CDR2 SQIVND come from the germline V gene (reference sequence). V lost 6 bases and J 2 bases, leaving 11 bases between the germline ends. The CDR3 runs 14 residues. The CDR3 DNA is TGTGCCAGTAGACCCGGGAACGCTGGAAACACCATATATTTT. Translating gives CASRPGNAGNTIYF. The whole variable domain, remainder taken from reference TRBV19 and TRBJ1-3, is DGGITQSPKYLFRKEGQNVTLSCEQNLNHDAMYWYRQDPGQGLRLIYYSQIVNDFQKGDIAEGYSVSREKKESFPLTVTSAQKNPTAFYLCASRPGNAGNTIYFGEGSWLTVV.

This clonotype was seen more than once but under ten times. The chain uses TRBV24-1 and TRBJ2-1; D not certain. Germline V gene data show CDR1 as KGHDR and CDR2 as SFDVKD. The CDR3 runs to 11 residues. V dropped 8 bases and J dropped 8 bases, with 9 bases sitting between them. Here the CDR3 DNA reads TGTGCCACCAAGGTAGGCGATGAGCAGTTCTTC. Residues: CATKVGDEQFF.

The rearrangement links TRBV27 to TRBJ2-1; a possible D gene is TRBD2 (5 bases). V was pared by 2 bases and J by 8 bases, with 7 bases between. The CDR3 spans 12 residues. Germline CDR1 is MNHEY and CDR2 is SMNVEV (reference sequence). CDR3 in amino acids: CASSLGSDEQFF. CDR3 coding DNA: TGTGCCAGCAGTTTAGGTAGCGATGAGCAGTTCTTC.

The rearrangement uses TRBV12-3 or TRBV12-4 and TRBJ1-5; D remains ambiguous. V was shortened by 0 bases and J by 11 bases, with 32 bases between the two germline ends. The CDR3 extends over 20 amino acids. The CDR3 reads CASSLAGEGWATSLPITQHF. The CDR3 nucleotides read TGTGCCAGCAGTTTAGCGGGAGAAGGGTGGGCGACTTCTCTTCCGATCACCCAGCATTTT.

V is TRBV2 and J is TRBJ1-1; no clear D. V was trimmed by 3 bases and J by 4 bases, leaving 9 bases between them. The CDR3 is 13 residues long. The germline gives CDR1 SNHLY, CDR2 FYNNEI. The CDR3 here is CASSDGVGTEAFF. CDR3 nucleotide sequence: TGTGCCAGCAGTGATGGGGTAGGCACTGAAGCTTTCTTT.

The chain's CDR3 is CATGTSYEQYF. The CDR3 DNA follows: TGTGCCACCGGGACGTCCTACGAGCAGTACTTC. The V gene is TRBV6-2 or TRBV6-3, the J gene TRBJ2-7; D tentatively fits TRBD1 or TRBD2 (5 bases each). V was pared by 10 bases and J by 1 base, with 8 bases between. Germline-derived CDR1 and CDR2 are MNHEY and SVGEGT. This CDR3 contains 11 residues.

This clonotype was seen only a few times. The chain recombines TRBV5-1 with TRBJ2-2; 10 positions match TRBD2. There are 18 residues in the CDR3. J gave up 5 bases and V 3 bases, and 13 bases lay outside the gene matches. Germline CDR1 reads SGHRS; CDR2 reads YFSETQ. CDR3 DNA sequence: TGCGCCAGCAGCTCACCCGACCTAGCGGGAGATAGGACCGGGGAGCTGTTTTTT. Translation: CASSSPDLAGDRTGELFF.

This rearrangement joins TRBV7-9 to TRBJ1-2; tentative D call: TRBD1 (6 bases). The CDR3 covers 15 residues. Trimming stripped 5 bases from V and 0 bases from J, with 13 bases between. CDR1 and CDR2 from the germline V gene are SEHNR and FQNEAQ (reference sequence). The CDR3 sequence is CASSPQGGANYGYTF. The CDR3 DNA is TGTGCCAGCAGCCCACAGGGTGGAGCTAACTATGGCTACACCTTC. The full variable domain, with the rest looked up from reference TRBV7-9 and TRBJ1-2, is DTGVSQNPRHKITKRGQNVTFRCDPISEHNRLYWYRQTLGQGPEFLTYFQNEAQLEKSRLLSDRFSAERPKGSFSTLEIQRTEQGDSAMYLCASSPQGGANYGYTFGSGTRLTVV.

This clonotype has only a few counts. J is TRBJ2-4 and V is TRBV25-1; a weak D match, TRBD2 (6 bases). The V gene lost 1 base and the J gene lost 5 bases, with 15 bases spanning the gap. The CDR3 runs to 16 residues. Germline CDR1 is MGHDK and CDR2 is SYGVNS. The DNA for the CDR3 is TGTGCCAGCAGTGAATGGAGGGGAGACGGTGAAAACATTCAGTACTTC. Amino acid sequence: CASSEWRGDGENIQYF.

The rearrangement links TRBV19 to TRBJ1-6; D is ambiguous. The CDR3 runs 14 residues. Germline CDR1 is LNHDA and CDR2 is SQIVND (reference sequence). Trimming pared 8 bases from V and 9 bases from J, leaving 17 bases between. CDR3 residues: CASQPLGRVSPLHF. The DNA of the CDR3 is TGTGCCAGTCAGCCTCTCGGTCGGGTTTCACCCCTCCACTTT.

There are a few counts of this clonotype. V and J are TRBV12-3 or TRBV12-4 and TRBJ2-7; 8 positions match TRBD1. The V and J ends lost 5 bases and 2 bases, in that order; junction bases with no gene match: 14. The CDR3 loop spans 17 amino acids. The CDR3 nucleotides are TGTGCCAGCAGTCCCCGTTGGACAGGGTGGGGAACCTACGAGCAGTACTTC. This gives the protein CASSPRWTGWGTYEQYF.

The V and J genes are TRBV6-1 and TRBJ2-7, with D perhaps matching TRBD1 (5 bases). Deletions cut 6 bases from V and 0 bases from J, with 15 bases between. Germline values: CDR1 MNHNS, CDR2 SASEGT. The CDR3 consists of 15 residues. Written as DNA, the CDR3 is TGTGCCAGCAGCTCCCCCGGACATAGCTCCTACGAGCAGTACTTC. Translation: CASSSPGHSSYEQYF.